The clone carrying this T cell receptor (beta chain) has a handful of counts. Its cognate antigen is unknown. CD45RA-negative memory and CD45RA+ naive subsets were split from the CD4+ cells. V lost 6 bases and J 1 base, leaving 0 bases between the germline ends. The CDR3 is made up of 10 amino acids. Germline loops: CDR1 WSHSY, CDR2 SAAADI. The data derive from a study of shared clonotypes between healthy human individuals. The repertoire was sequenced with immunoSEQ multiplex PCR; TCRdb's copy has only in-frame clones and lacks some. Among some 1 million clones, 60% to 80% were seen once, and the ten largest hold around 1.5%. Study-wide results and caveats: At large depth, rarefaction still showed sorted-subset sequencing to be incomplete. Roughly 5% of naive CD4 clonotypes were shared across a few donors.

The receptor was isolated from a man aged 18 to 30 in good health. The sample comprised memory CD4+ T cells sorted from blood. This sample's subset: CD45RA-negative fraction. J is TRBJ1-1 and V is TRBV10-2; no definite D call. The CDR3 loop is CASRNTEAFF. The DNA for the CDR3 is TGCGCCAGCAGGAACACTGAAGCTTTCTTT.